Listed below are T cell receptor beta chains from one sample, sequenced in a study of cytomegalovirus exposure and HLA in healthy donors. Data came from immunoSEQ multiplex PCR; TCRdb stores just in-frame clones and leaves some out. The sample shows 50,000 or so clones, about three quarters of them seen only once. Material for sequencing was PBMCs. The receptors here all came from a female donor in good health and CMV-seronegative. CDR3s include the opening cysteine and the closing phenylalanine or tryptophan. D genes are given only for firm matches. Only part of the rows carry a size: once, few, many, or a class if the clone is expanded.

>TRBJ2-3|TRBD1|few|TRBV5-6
CASSEDRGFADTQYF
TGTGCCAGCAGTGAGGACAGGGGATTCGCAGATACGCAGTATTTT
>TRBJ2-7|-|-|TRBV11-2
CASSPAGEDEQYF
TGTGCCAGCAGCCCCGCCGGAGAAGACGAGCAGTACTTC
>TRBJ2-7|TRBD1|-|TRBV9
CASSKQGHEQYF
TGTGCCAGCAGTAAACAGGGGCACGAGCAGTACTTC
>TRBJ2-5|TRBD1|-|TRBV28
CASSSRDSFQETQYF
TGTGCCAGCAGTTCCCGGGACAGCTTTCAAGAGACCCAGTACTTC
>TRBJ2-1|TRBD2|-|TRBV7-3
CASSSGTSGFNEQFF
TGTGCCAGCAGCTCCGGGACTAGCGGGTTCAATGAGCAGTTCTTC
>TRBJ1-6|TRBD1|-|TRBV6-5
CASSDRDNSPLHF
TGTGCCAGCAGCGACAGGGATAATTCACCCCTCCACTTT
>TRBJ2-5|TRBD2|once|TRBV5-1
CASSTGLAEGQETQYF
TGCGCCAGCAGCACGGGACTAGCGGAGGGCCAAGAGACCCAGTACTTC
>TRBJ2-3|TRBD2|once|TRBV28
CASTNGGAADTQYF
TGTGCCAGCACCAACGGGGGGGCAGCAGATACGCAGTATTTT
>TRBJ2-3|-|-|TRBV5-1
CASSPTQGADTQYF
TGCGCCAGCAGCCCAACACAGGGTGCAGATACGCAGTATTTT
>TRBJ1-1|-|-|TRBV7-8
CASSLSQGGAFF
TGTGCCAGCAGCTTATCGCAGGGAGGAGCTTTCTTT
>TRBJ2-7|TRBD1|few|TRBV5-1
CASSLGQGARNEQYF
TGCGCCAGCAGCCTGGGACAGGGGGCGCGCAACGAGCAGTACTTC
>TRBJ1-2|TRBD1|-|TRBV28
CASSRQGVGGYTF
TGTGCCAGCAGTCGACAGGGGGTAGGGGGCTACACCTTC
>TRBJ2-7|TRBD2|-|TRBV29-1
CSVQVGLAGYEQYF
TGCAGCGTCCAAGTTGGACTAGCGGGATACGAGCAGTACTTC
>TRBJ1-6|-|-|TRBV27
CASRGLGYNSPLHF
TGTGCCAGCAGGGGGCTGGGCTATAATTCACCCCTCCACTTT
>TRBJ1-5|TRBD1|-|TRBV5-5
CASSWPSGTGEGQPQHF
TGTGCCAGCAGCTGGCCCTCCGGGACAGGGGAAGGGCAGCCCCAGCATTTT
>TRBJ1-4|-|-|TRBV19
CASKGQATNEKLFF
TGTGCCAGTAAGGGACAAGCAACTAATGAAAAACTGTTTTTT
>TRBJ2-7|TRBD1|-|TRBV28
CASSFPGTGGVDEQYF
TGTGCCAGCAGTTTCCCGGGGACAGGCGGGGTAGACGAGCAGTACTTC
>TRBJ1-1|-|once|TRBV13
CASSLSRRTEAFF
TGTGCCAGCAGCTTGAGCAGGCGCACTGAAGCTTTCTTT
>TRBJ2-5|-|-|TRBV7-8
CASSPSPLGPDGYF
TGTGCCAGCAGCCCAAGTCCACTAGGCCCTGATGGGTACTTC
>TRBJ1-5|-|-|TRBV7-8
CASSLSWAAGNQPQHF
TGTGCCAGCAGCTTATCCTGGGCAGCCGGTAATCAGCCCCAGCATTTT
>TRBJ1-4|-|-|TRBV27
CASSLRGEKLFF
TGTGCCAGCAGTTTACGGGGTGAAAAACTGTTTTTT
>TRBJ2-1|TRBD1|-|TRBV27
CASSSPGTGHNEQFF
TGTGCCAGCAGTTCCCCCGGGACAGGGCACAATGAGCAGTTCTTC